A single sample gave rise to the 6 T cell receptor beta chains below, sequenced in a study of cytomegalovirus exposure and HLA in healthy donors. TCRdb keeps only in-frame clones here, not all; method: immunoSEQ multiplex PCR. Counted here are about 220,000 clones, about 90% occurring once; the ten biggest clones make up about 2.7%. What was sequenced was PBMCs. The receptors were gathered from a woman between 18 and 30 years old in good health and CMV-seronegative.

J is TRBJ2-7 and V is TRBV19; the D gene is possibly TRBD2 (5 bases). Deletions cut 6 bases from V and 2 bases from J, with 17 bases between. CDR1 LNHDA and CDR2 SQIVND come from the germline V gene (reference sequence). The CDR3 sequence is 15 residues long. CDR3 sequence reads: CASSPRGSSTYEQYF. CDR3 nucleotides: TGTGCCAGTAGCCCCAGAGGGTCATCAACCTACGAGCAGTACTTC.

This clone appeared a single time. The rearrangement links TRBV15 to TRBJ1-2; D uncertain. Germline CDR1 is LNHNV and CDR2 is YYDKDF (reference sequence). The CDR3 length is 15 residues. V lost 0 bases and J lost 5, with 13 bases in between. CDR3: CATSRDLSLGYGYTF. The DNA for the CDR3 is TGTGCCACCAGCAGAGATCTGTCCCTCGGGTATGGCTACACCTTC.

CDR3 nucleotide sequence: TGTGCCAGCAGCCCCCAGGGACTAGCCGACTCCTACAATGAGCAGTTCTTC. Translated, it gives CASSPQGLADSYNEQFF. The genes are TRBV9 and TRBJ2-1; TRBD2 agrees at 9 bases. Germline assignment: CDR1 SGDLS and CDR2 YYNGEE. The CDR3 is 17 amino acids. V lost 4 bases, J lost 0 bases, and 8 bases stayed unmatched.

CDR3: CASSTGQVGGWWDTQYF. The CDR3 nucleotides are TGTGCCAGCAGCACGGGACAGGTCGGGGGTTGGTGGGATACGCAGTATTTT. The rearrangement links TRBV5-6 to TRBJ2-3, with TRBD1 identical over 8 bases. The junction had 16 bases not matched to a gene; V was cut back by 4 bases and J by 6 bases. The CDR3 is 17 residues long. CDR1 and CDR2 (germline): SGHDT, YYEEEE.

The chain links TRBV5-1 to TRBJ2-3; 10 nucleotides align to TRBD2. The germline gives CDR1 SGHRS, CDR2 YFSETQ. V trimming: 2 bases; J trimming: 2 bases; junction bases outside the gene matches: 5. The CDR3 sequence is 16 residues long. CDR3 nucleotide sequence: TGCGCCAGCAGCTTCTTAGCGGGAGGAGCCACAGATACGCAGTATTTT. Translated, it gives CASSFLAGGATDTQYF.

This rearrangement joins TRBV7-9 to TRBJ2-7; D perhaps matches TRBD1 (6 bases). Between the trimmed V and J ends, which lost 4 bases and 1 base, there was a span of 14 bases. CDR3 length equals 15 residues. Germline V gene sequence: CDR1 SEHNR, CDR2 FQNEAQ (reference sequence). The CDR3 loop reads CASSSSTGSSYEQYF. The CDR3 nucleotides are TGTGCCAGCAGCTCCTCGACAGGTTCGTCCTACGAGCAGTACTTC.